The present TCR beta chain was sequenced within a study of blood T cells in healthy people across ages. Study results and caveats: Nothing was known about donor CMV status, and this possibly confounded expanded clonotype changes.

This clonotype was observed a single time. Its matching antigen is unknown. The use of a sample-barcoded 5' primer and a J-beta primer mix characterized a second PCR of roughly 6 to 11 cycles. TCRdb independently ran MiXCR on the 5' RACE reads; one entry per CDR3 protein. The top ten hold 3% to 4.5% of the sample, which has around 520,000 distinct CDR3 sequences, over 25% seen once. Each donor supplied roughly 10 milliliters of peripheral blood. Germline CDR1 MNHEY, CDR2 SMNVEV (reference sequence). Between the trimmed V and J ends, which lost 3 bases and 5 bases, there was a span of 19 bases. The CDR3 is made up of 16 amino acids. This same sample was also taken into another study, of T cells of mothers and their children. This second study says: The study recruited a few healthy Caucasian mothers and their six children as donors. The shaping of TCR recombination output by thymic selection is similar in related and unrelated pairs.

This receptor was identified in a boy between 2 and 15 years old in good health. The material sequenced was blood. The rearrangement joins TRBV27 to TRBJ1-1; D unclear. CDR3 region: CASSFGWSGSRTEAFF. CDR3 sequence (DNA): TGTGCCAGCAGTTTCGGTTGGAGCGGGAGTCGTACTGAAGCTTTCTTT.